A selection of T cell receptor beta chains follows, all from one sample in a study of neurological immune-mediated disorders. MiXCR, applied by TCRdb to the 5' RACE reads, yields one record per CDR3 protein. Among tens of thousands of distinct CDR3 sequences listed, approximately 6.2% were seen once. Source material: CD4+ T cells from blood. The receptors were gathered from a woman aged 18 to 35 with multiple sclerosis. CDR3s include the opening cysteine and the closing phenylalanine or tryptophan. Each record gives: D gene, J gene, clone size, V gene, CDR3 DNA, CDR3 protein. The D gene is left open where the match is weak. Size is stated for part of the rows, as once, few or many counts, or as a class when the clone is expanded.

d_call: TRBD2; j_call: TRBJ2-1; clone_size: many; v_call: TRBV10-1; cdr3_nt: TGCGCCAGCAGCCCTCGACTAGCGGGATTCAATGAGCAGTTCTTC; cdr3_aa: CASSPRLAGFNEQFF
d_call: TRBD1; j_call: TRBJ2-1; clone_size: many; v_call: TRBV12-3/TRBV12-4; cdr3_nt: TGTGCCAGTTGTGCGGGACAGGGTTCCTACAATGAGCAGTTCTTC; cdr3_aa: CASCAGQGSYNEQFF
d_call: TRBD2; j_call: TRBJ2-3; clone_size: many; v_call: TRBV4-3; cdr3_nt: TGCGCCAGCAGCCAAGATCGGCGGGAGATGGGGACAGATACGCAGTATTTT; cdr3_aa: CASSQDRREMGTDTQYF
d_call: -; j_call: TRBJ1-1; clone_size: many; v_call: TRBV7-3; cdr3_nt: TGTGCCAGCAGCTTAACAGGGACCACTGAAGCTTTCTTT; cdr3_aa: CASSLTGTTEAFF
d_call: TRBD1; j_call: TRBJ2-7; clone_size: many; v_call: TRBV14; cdr3_nt: TGTGCCAGCAGCCCACAGGGGGCAAGGGTACAGCAGTACTTC; cdr3_aa: CASSPQGARVQQYF
d_call: TRBD1; j_call: TRBJ1-3; clone_size: many; v_call: TRBV5-6; cdr3_nt: TGTGCCAGCAGCTCCGGGACAGGGGTCTCATTCGGAAACACCATATATTTT; cdr3_aa: CASSSGTGVSFGNTIYF
d_call: -; j_call: TRBJ1-1; clone_size: many; v_call: TRBV5-6; cdr3_nt: TGTGCCAGCAGCTTGCCCCAAGGGGGGGACCTTTTCCTGAACACTGAAGCTTTCTTT; cdr3_aa: CASSLPQGGDLFLNTEAFF
d_call: TRBD1; j_call: TRBJ2-2; clone_size: many; v_call: TRBV5-1; cdr3_nt: TGCGCCAGCAGCGTAGGGACAGGGATTAACACCGGGGAGCTGTTTTTT; cdr3_aa: CASSVGTGINTGELFF
d_call: -; j_call: TRBJ2-1; clone_size: -; v_call: TRBV20-1; cdr3_nt: TGCAGTGCCAGGGGACGACAGAGCTCCTACAATGAGCAGTTCTTC; cdr3_aa: CSARGRQSSYNEQFF
d_call: TRBD1; j_call: TRBJ1-1; clone_size: few; v_call: TRBV10-3; cdr3_nt: TGTGCCGCGACAGGGGAAAACACTGAAGCTTTCTTT; cdr3_aa: CAATGENTEAFF
d_call: -; j_call: TRBJ2-2; clone_size: many; v_call: TRBV15; cdr3_nt: TGTGCCACCAGCAGAGGAAGTTGGAGCTCGAACACCGGGGAGCTGTTTTTT; cdr3_aa: CATSRGSWSSNTGELFF
d_call: TRBD2; j_call: TRBJ2-7; clone_size: many; v_call: TRBV28; cdr3_nt: TGTGCCAGCGTAGCGGGGGGACCCTCCTACGAGCAGTACTTC; cdr3_aa: CASVAGGPSYEQYF
d_call: -; j_call: TRBJ2-1; clone_size: many; v_call: TRBV20-1; cdr3_nt: TGCAGTGCTAGAGATTTAGGGCCACGGCACAATGAGCAGTTCTTC; cdr3_aa: CSARDLGPRHNEQFF
d_call: -; j_call: TRBJ2-2; clone_size: -; v_call: TRBV6-4; cdr3_nt: TGTGCCAGCAGTGACGGGACAACCGGGGAGCTGTTTTTT; cdr3_aa: CASSDGTTGELFF
d_call: -; j_call: TRBJ1-1; clone_size: many; v_call: TRBV30; cdr3_nt: TGTGCCTGGACTAGAGATTATCTGAACACTGAAGCTTTCTTT; cdr3_aa: CAWTRDYLNTEAFF
d_call: -; j_call: TRBJ2-7; clone_size: -; v_call: TRBV3-1; cdr3_nt: TGTGCCAGCAGCCAAGCGGCAGCCATTACCTACGAGCAGTACTTC; cdr3_aa: CASSQAAAITYEQYF
d_call: TRBD1; j_call: TRBJ2-4; clone_size: many; v_call: TRBV5-6; cdr3_nt: TGTGCCAGCAGCTTCGACAGGGGAAACATTCAGTACTTC; cdr3_aa: CASSFDRGNIQYF
d_call: TRBD1; j_call: TRBJ1-1; clone_size: many; v_call: TRBV28; cdr3_nt: TGTGCCAGCAGTTTACTAGAGGCTGGGACAGGGGAAGGGGCTTTCTTT; cdr3_aa: CASSLLEAGTGEGAFF
d_call: -; j_call: TRBJ2-5; clone_size: many; v_call: TRBV5-1; cdr3_nt: TGCGCCAGCAGCATGAACCAAGAGACCCAGTACTTC; cdr3_aa: CASSMNQETQYF
d_call: TRBD1; j_call: TRBJ1-5; clone_size: many; v_call: TRBV7-2; cdr3_nt: TGTGCCAGCAGCTTGTCCGGGACAGGGGCCTATCAGCCCCAGCATTTT; cdr3_aa: CASSLSGTGAYQPQHF
d_call: -; j_call: TRBJ2-3; clone_size: few; v_call: TRBV20-1; cdr3_nt: TGCAGTGCTGGGGGCCGGGCAGGTGCCGATACGCAGTATTTT; cdr3_aa: CSAGGRAGADTQYF
d_call: -; j_call: TRBJ1-2; clone_size: -; v_call: TRBV5-1; cdr3_nt: TGCGCCAGCAGCTTGGAGGCCTCTTTATATGGCAACGCCTTC; cdr3_aa: CASSLEASLYGNAF
d_call: -; j_call: TRBJ1-3; clone_size: many; v_call: TRBV6-6; cdr3_nt: TGTGCCAGCAGTTGGGGTCTGTCTGGAAACACCATATATTTT; cdr3_aa: CASSWGLSGNTIYF
d_call: -; j_call: TRBJ2-3; clone_size: many; v_call: TRBV20-1; cdr3_nt: TGCAGTGCTAGAGATGTCAGGGCCGGCGGCACAGATACGCAGTATTTT; cdr3_aa: CSARDVRAGGTDTQYF
d_call: TRBD1; j_call: TRBJ2-3; clone_size: many; v_call: TRBV18; cdr3_nt: TGTGCCAGCTCACCGGTGACAGGGACAGATACGCAGTATTTT; cdr3_aa: CASSPVTGTDTQYF
d_call: TRBD1; j_call: TRBJ2-3; clone_size: many; v_call: TRBV7-9; cdr3_nt: TGTGCCAGCAGAAACCGACAGGGAGTCACAGATACGCAGTATTTT; cdr3_aa: CASRNRQGVTDTQYF
d_call: -; j_call: TRBJ2-1; clone_size: many; v_call: TRBV7-8; cdr3_nt: TGTGCCAGCAGCTTAGGGCGGGACTCCCGGGGGTTCTTC; cdr3_aa: CASSLGRDSRGFF
d_call: -; j_call: TRBJ1-2; clone_size: few; v_call: TRBV4-1; cdr3_nt: TGCGCCAGCAGCCAAGCGCTTCTTGGAGGCAGGGGTTTTGGCTACACCTTC; cdr3_aa: CASSQALLGGRGFGYTF
d_call: TRBD1; j_call: TRBJ2-2; clone_size: many; v_call: TRBV3-1; cdr3_nt: TGTGCCAGCAGCCGTTGGACAGGGGGCACCGGGGAGCTGTTTTTT; cdr3_aa: CASSRWTGGTGELFF
d_call: -; j_call: TRBJ2-5; clone_size: many; v_call: TRBV5-1; cdr3_nt: TGCGCCAGCGCCCTTTGGGGAGAGACCCAGTACTTC; cdr3_aa: CASALWGETQYF
d_call: TRBD1; j_call: TRBJ1-1; clone_size: many; v_call: TRBV9; cdr3_nt: TGTGCCAGCAGCTCTCGCCCCCGGGACAGGGGACTGGCTTTCTTT; cdr3_aa: CASSSRPRDRGLAFF
d_call: TRBD1; j_call: TRBJ1-3; clone_size: many; v_call: TRBV5-1; cdr3_nt: TGCGCCAGCAGTTCGGGACAGGGGAAGAACACCATATATTTT; cdr3_aa: CASSSGQGKNTIYF
d_call: -; j_call: TRBJ2-5; clone_size: many; v_call: TRBV2; cdr3_nt: TGTGCCAGCAGCCTACAGGGTGTGGAGACCCAGTACTTC; cdr3_aa: CASSLQGVETQYF
d_call: TRBD1; j_call: TRBJ1-2; clone_size: many; v_call: TRBV20-1; cdr3_nt: TGCAGTGCTAGGGGACAGGGGAGCTATGGCTACACCTTC; cdr3_aa: CSARGQGSYGYTF
d_call: -; j_call: TRBJ1-1; clone_size: -; v_call: TRBV30; cdr3_nt: TGTGCCTGGATGGGATACACTGAAGCTTTCTTT; cdr3_aa: CAWMGYTEAFF
d_call: -; j_call: TRBJ1-4; clone_size: many; v_call: TRBV6-5; cdr3_nt: TGTGCCAGCAGTTACAAACCTTCAGGGTCGAATGAAAAACTGTTTTTT; cdr3_aa: CASSYKPSGSNEKLFF
d_call: -; j_call: TRBJ2-2; clone_size: many; v_call: TRBV10-3; cdr3_nt: TGTGCCATCAGTTTCCCCGACCGAGGACGGACTACTTACACCGGGGAGCTGTTTTTT; cdr3_aa: CAISFPDRGRTTYTGELFF
d_call: -; j_call: TRBJ2-3; clone_size: -; v_call: TRBV4-2; cdr3_nt: TGTGCCAGCAGCCAAGGTCTCAACACAGATACGCAGTATTTT; cdr3_aa: CASSQGLNTDTQYF
d_call: -; j_call: TRBJ1-4; clone_size: many; v_call: TRBV4-2; cdr3_nt: TGTGCCAGCAGCCAAGTGAAGGGAACTAATGAAAAACTGTTTTTT; cdr3_aa: CASSQVKGTNEKLFF
d_call: -; j_call: TRBJ1-2; clone_size: many; v_call: TRBV6-6; cdr3_nt: TGTGCCAGCAGTTACTCGAGACAAAACTATGGCTACACCTTC; cdr3_aa: CASSYSRQNYGYTF
d_call: -; j_call: TRBJ2-1; clone_size: many; v_call: TRBV20-1; cdr3_nt: TGCAGTGCTAGCAAACTTGGTTATGTCTCCGCGGAGCAGTTCTTC; cdr3_aa: CSASKLGYVSAEQFF
d_call: TRBD1; j_call: TRBJ2-7; clone_size: many; v_call: TRBV7-9; cdr3_nt: TGTGCCAGCAGCCTTGGAGGACAGGGCTACGAGCAGTACTTC; cdr3_aa: CASSLGGQGYEQYF
d_call: TRBD2; j_call: TRBJ2-1; clone_size: many; v_call: TRBV20-1; cdr3_nt: TGCAGTGCAAACCCCGTTAGCGGGGGGTCCTACAATGAGCAGTTCTTC; cdr3_aa: CSANPVSGGSYNEQFF